This TCR beta chain was recorded in a study of blood T cells in healthy people across ages. The CDR3 contains 16 residues. Using a J-beta primer mix together with a sample-barcoded 5' primer, a second PCR was run for roughly 7 to 12 cycles. TCRdb used MiXCR to reprocess the 5' RACE reads, holding one entry per CDR3 protein. This sample carries 600,000 to 850,000 distinct CDR3 sequences, about 25% of them seen once, and the ten largest clones take 9.4%. These data were likewise used in another study, on T cells of mothers and their children.

The rearrangement links TRBV21-1 to TRBJ1-4. TRBV21-1 is a pseudogene. Source material: blood. This receptor was obtained from a boy younger than 18 in good health. The CDR3 DNA sequence: TGTGCCAGCAGCAAAAGAGACGGACGGCTCAGGGAAAAACTGTTTTTT. Translating it yields CASSKRDGRLREKLFF.